Listed here is a single T cell receptor beta chain. The antigen is not known. From the multiplex PCR reads, TCRdb called clonotypes with MiXCR, one entry per CDR3 protein. The sample consists of roughly 100,000 distinct CDR3 sequences, about 29% of them appearing once. The sample comes from a study of breast tumors, draining lymph nodes, adjacent tissues. CDR1 is SQVTM and CDR2 is ANQGSEA in the germline V gene. J lost 7 bases, V lost 7 bases, and 4 bases had no gene match. This CDR3 is built from 13 residues. Breast cancer patients provided tissue from their axillary draining lymph nodes. Study-level points and caveats: Luminal-like breast cancer showed significantly higher tumor–nontumor repertoire similarity than basal-like. Compared with lymph nodes, tumors were less diverse; compared with nontumor tissue, more.

The source is a female donor with breast cancer. Some clones in this sample may be carry-over from other donors' samples. The sequencing sample was made of axillary lymph node tissue. This chain joins TRBV29-1 and TRBJ2-3; 14 positions match TRBD2. CDR3 DNA sequence: TGCAGCGGGGGGACTAGCGGGGGTTATACGCAGTATTTT. This sequence encodes CSGGTSGGYTQYF.